This is a list of T cell receptor beta chains from one sample in a study of T cells in Graves' hyperthyroidism and ophthalmopathy. TCRdb redid the calling of the multiplex PCR reads with MiXCR, one entry per CDR3 protein. The table lists about 360,000 distinct CDR3 sequences, around a quarter of them singletons. The sample comprised blood. These TCRs come from a man between 45 and 60 years old with Graves' hyperthyroidism. Each CDR3 is given with its conserved first and last residue. The D gene is left open where the match is weak. Clone size appears in some rows only: once, few, many, or a class for an expanded clone.

v_call: TRBV6-1; j_call: TRBJ2-1; clone_size: few; d_call: NA; cdr3_aa: CASIVNPLRYNEQFF; cdr3_nt: TGTGCCAGCATTGTAAACCCCCTCCGCTACAATGAGCAGTTCTTC
v_call: TRBV18; j_call: TRBJ1-3; clone_size: NA; d_call: NA; cdr3_aa: CASSKDGSSGNAIYF; cdr3_nt: TGTGCCAGCTCAAAGGACGGGAGCTCTGGAAACGCCATATATTTT
v_call: TRBV3-1; j_call: TRBJ2-1; clone_size: many; d_call: TRBD1; cdr3_aa: CASSLRQGALNEQFF; cdr3_nt: TGTGCCAGCAGCCTTAGACAGGGGGCGCTGAATGAGCAGTTCTTC
v_call: TRBV19; j_call: TRBJ2-5; clone_size: few; d_call: TRBD1; cdr3_aa: CASSMTGETQYF; cdr3_nt: TGTGCCAGTAGTATGACAGGGGAGACCCAGTACTTC
v_call: TRBV12-3/TRBV12-4; j_call: TRBJ1-2; clone_size: NA; d_call: NA; cdr3_aa: CASSARGPIYGYTF; cdr3_nt: TGTGCCAGCAGTGCCCGGGGGCCGATCTATGGCTACACCTTC
v_call: TRBV28; j_call: TRBJ2-7; clone_size: NA; d_call: TRBD2; cdr3_aa: CASSLSGTFIYEQYF; cdr3_nt: TGTGCCAGCAGTTTAAGCGGGACCTTTATCTACGAGCAGTACTTC
v_call: TRBV7-6; j_call: TRBJ2-3; clone_size: few; d_call: NA; cdr3_aa: CASSLDVTGFRTDTQYF; cdr3_nt: TGTGCCAGCAGCTTAGATGTGACAGGTTTTCGCACAGATACGCAGTATTTT
v_call: TRBV7-9; j_call: TRBJ1-4; clone_size: NA; d_call: TRBD1; cdr3_aa: CASRFLGQDQKLFF; cdr3_nt: TGTGCCAGCAGATTTCTGGGACAGGATCAAAAACTGTTTTTT
v_call: TRBV12-5; j_call: TRBJ2-7; clone_size: NA; d_call: NA; cdr3_aa: CASGNRVGGSYEQYF; cdr3_nt: TGTGCTAGTGGAAACAGGGTTGGGGGGTCCTACGAGCAGTACTTC
v_call: TRBV10-2; j_call: TRBJ1-1; clone_size: few; d_call: NA; cdr3_aa: CASSPGGHGNTEAFF; cdr3_nt: TGCGCCAGCAGCCCCGGGGGTCACGGCAACACTGAAGCTTTCTTT
v_call: TRBV12-3/TRBV12-4; j_call: TRBJ2-1; clone_size: NA; d_call: TRBD1; cdr3_aa: CASSIATGDNEQFF; cdr3_nt: TGTGCCAGCAGCATAGCCACAGGGGACAATGAGCAGTTCTTC
v_call: TRBV6-1; j_call: TRBJ2-7; clone_size: NA; d_call: TRBD2; cdr3_aa: CASRRLAGEVEQYF; cdr3_nt: TGTGCCAGCAGGAGACTAGCGGGAGAAGTCGAGCAGTACTTC